One sample yielded the 5 T cell receptor beta chains listed below, sequenced in a study of neurological immune-mediated disorders. From the 5' RACE reads, TCRdb called clonotypes with MiXCR, one entry per CDR3 protein. The repertoire holds around 20,000 distinct CDR3 sequences, with less than 15% as singletons. The sequenced sample consisted of PBMCs. The receptors originated from a woman aged 55-70 years with HTLV-1-associated myelopathy (HAM/TSP).

This clonotype was detected many times. This chain links TRBV20-1 with TRBJ1-2; D unclear. CDR3 length: 13 residues. Trimming took off 6 bases at V and 7 bases at J, with 18 bases between the two ends. Germline-derived CDR1 and CDR2 are DFQATT and SNEGSKA (reference sequence). This chain's CDR3 is CSAGRGAEGGYTF. The DNA for the CDR3 is TGCAGTGCCGGCCGGGGTGCAGAGGGTGGCTACACCTTC.

The table lists this clonotype with many counts. The CDR3 is CSAGWEGLETQYF. CDR3 DNA sequence: TGCAGTGCTGGGTGGGAGGGCCTAGAGACCCAGTACTTC. This chain uses TRBV20-1 with TRBJ2-5, with 7 bases fitting TRBD2. The CDR3 sequence is 13 residues long. Per the germline V gene, CDR1 is DFQATT and CDR2 is SNEGSKA (reference sequence). J lost 4 bases, V lost 5 bases, and 7 bases had no gene match.

This clonotype occurred many times. This chain links TRBV12-3 or TRBV12-4 with TRBJ2-1; 9 nucleotides line up with TRBD2. The CDR3 length is 16 residues. J gave up 4 bases and V 1 base, and 5 bases lay outside the gene matches. Here the CDR3 reads CASSLELRGGYNEQFF. CDR3 nucleotides: TGTGCCAGCAGTTTAGAATTGCGGGGGGGATACAATGAGCAGTTCTTC.

This clonotype has a count of ten or more. J is TRBJ2-3 and V is TRBV20-1, with a possible D match to TRBD1 (6 bases). Germline V gene sequence: CDR1 DFQATT, CDR2 SNEGSKA (reference sequence). CDR3 length: 14 amino acids. V was trimmed by 0 bases and J by 5 bases, leaving 12 bases between them. CDR3 sequence: CSARENRDIDTQYF. The CDR3 DNA reads TGCAGTGCTAGAGAAAACAGGGACATAGATACGCAGTATTTT.

This clonotype occurred many times. The J gene is TRBJ1-6, the V gene TRBV5-1; the D is unclear. Trimming removed 0 bases from V and 7 bases from J, with 11 bases in between. Germline V gives CDR1 SGHRS, CDR2 YFSETQ. The CDR3 spans 15 residues. CDR3 region: CASSLEGRGNSPLHF. DNA for the CDR3: TGCGCCAGCAGCTTGGAAGGGAGAGGGAATTCACCCCTCCACTTT.